This T cell receptor beta chain is drawn from a study of cytomegalovirus exposure and HLA in healthy donors (dated by TCRdb to about 2017). For context, the study as a whole: An earlier analysis of a few hundred of the donors reported 276 Gb of sequence data and about 120 million unique TCR beta sequences obtained from about 170 million T cells. An early release that covered approximately 600 HLA-typed donors contained around 300 gigabases of sequencing data and 85 million to 100 million unique TCR sequences. The later analysis used no new phenotypic data to find candidate immune exposures, relying instead on TCR beta sequences and their occurrence across donors. To decide whether each TCR beta V gene segment behaved as functional or pseudogenic, an earlier analysis of some 600 of the donors relied on high-throughput TCR beta sequencing. Every discovery cohort repertoire had been produced on one sequencing platform. Five DR-DQ haplotypes were handled as single units for association and clustering because linkage in the cohort was strong. Among over 350 genotyped donors of the cohort, an average of around 240,000 unique TCR beta nucleotide sequences were sequenced per donor, roughly 18% of them non-productive. The genetic ancestry cluster associated with self-reported Caucasian donors included about 84% of the 398 genotyped donors. The number of donors typed differed by locus, with roughly 629-640 for A, B, C, DRB1 and DQB1, around 500 for DQA1, about 610 for DPA1, and 472 for DPB1. A later genetic analysis took genome-wide SNP genotypes for about three fifths of the roughly 670 donors and used that subset as a discovery cohort. The study combined high-throughput TCR immunosequencing, statistical association of individual TCRs with disease status, and machine learning to predict cytomegalovirus infection status. Class I and class II HLA loci were covered by the typing at four-digit resolution. Using immunosequencing, the study profiled T cell repertoires from 500 to 800 subjects and related those repertoires to cytomegalovirus serostatus. Donor age, sex, ethnicity and CMV serostatus were collected together with the repertoire data. Besides the first cohort of under 700 subjects, a separate validation cohort made up of 120 different subjects was used. The study aimed to test whether cataloging public T cell receptors could reveal signatures of past pathogen exposure. A later analysis re-analyzed previously published TCR beta repertoires from hundreds of donors and added high-resolution HLA genotyping to study TCR occurrence patterns.

Details on this clone: Its cognate antigen has yet to be identified. Base quality data are lacking; no much larger clone is found one base away.

In total, more than 500 healthy bone marrow donors made up the cohort. At the time of sampling, all cohort members were nominally healthy, though unrecorded immune exposures were likely present. The donor tested CMV seronegative and was one of the 352 seronegative cohort members. A peripheral blood sample was provided by each donor, and peripheral blood mononuclear cells were used for TCR beta sequencing. The Qiagen DNeasy Blood Extraction Kit was used to extract genomic DNA from the blood cell samples. Library preparation used the immunoSEQ multiplex PCR assay. For the multiplex PCR, a mixture combining 60 forward primers for TCR Vbeta segments and 13 reverse primers for TCR Jbeta segments was used. A multiplex PCR assay on genomic DNA amplified the CDR3 region of rearranged TCR beta genes. Amplified TCR beta libraries were sequenced as 87-base-pair reads on the Illumina HiSeq System. In the authors' own workflow: In a later analysis, tens of millions of unique TCR beta chains were counted across the 690 or so repertoires, and about 9.9 million of these chains were shared by at least two donors. Raw reads were error-corrected and collapsed into unique sequences with a nearest-neighbor algorithm that merged closely related sequences to remove PCR and sequencing errors. Alignment of CDR3 sequences to IMGT reference sequences was used to assign V, D and J gene segments. For a sequence to be retained, a match of at least six nucleotides to both a V gene segment and a J gene segment was required. A rearrangement was called productive if the CDR3 had no stop codons and remained in frame with V and J, and every other rearrangement was called non-productive. CDR3 was defined according to IMGT convention as the region running from the second conserved V-encoded cysteine to the conserved J-encoded phenylalanine. In an earlier analysis of roughly 580 of the donors, sequences lacking an unambiguous match to a single V gene segment were excluded. An earlier analysis of approximately 590 of the donors called V segments functional above 56.7% productive rearrangements and segregating when the between-donor standard deviation exceeded 5%. A statistical classification framework was developed to diagnose cytomegalovirus status using the catalog of TCR beta chain sequences. In a later analysis, V and J genes were assigned by comparing TCR nucleotide sequences against IMGT/GENE-DB human TR gene sequences. The TCRdist pipeline was used in a later analysis to assign CDR3 sequences and most-parsimonious VDJ recombination scenarios. In a later analysis, each TCR beta chain was defined by its CDR3 amino acid sequence together with its V-gene family, and reads without a unique V-gene family were excluded. In a later analysis, 450 to 600 highly shared, low-generation-probability nucleotide sequences were removed to address suspected cross-contamination and a sequencing artifact. A later analysis calculated a clonal expansion index for each public chain from normalized within-repertoire ranks of inferred template counts. Generation probabilities in a later analysis came from a VDJ recombination model fitted to out-of-frame rearrangements, and those results were checked against IGoR. In a later analysis, hypergeometric tests were used to score TCR-TCR, TCR-HLA and TCR-CMV co-occurrence, with a repertoire-size bias correction applied to TCR pairs. A later analysis estimated false discovery rates by permuting HLA or CMV assignments 20 times. In a later analysis, co-occurring TCRs were grouped with DBSCAN, and TCRdist sequence similarity was added when clustering was performed within HLA-allele-positive subsets. Repertoires with fewer than 30,000 or more than 120,000 public chains, plus five repertoires with anomalous nucleotide sharing, were excluded from co-occurrence clustering. Sourced from immuneACCESS, this table was stored by TCRdb with only in-frame sequences that have V and J called. A share of the clones is absent; for the studies checked, an unresolved V gene accounts for under half, and the remainder has no known explanation. The V and J calls and clone size are taken from that table; D and trimming were inferred from the DNA. Here the sample has about 190,000 clones; about four fifths occur a single time. The top ten hold about 1% of the sample.

From a lookup of the germline V gene, CDR1 and CDR2 are SGHVS and FQNEAQ. The germline V and J ends show losses of 5 bases and 4 bases respectively, and no gene match explains 14 bases of the junction. Reading from cysteine to phenylalanine, the CDR3 counts 17 amino acids. Left in the record is the CDR3 DNA by itself, 51 bases read in frame from the first base. What the work shows at the level of the full study, not this receptor alone: According to a later analysis, TCR association rates differed among HLA loci, with DRB1 alleles showing the most associated TCRs and HLA-C alleles showing the fewest. A later genetic analysis associated a missense DCLRE1C variant with V-gene and J-gene trimming of TCR beta chains, and an independent cohort replicated the association. In an earlier analysis of 587 of the donors, most TCR beta V segments appeared in productive rearrangements about 90% or about 30% of the time, broadly matching IMGT annotations. Correlated functional status among segregating V segments might be attributable to linkage disequilibrium, but an unknown experimental factor could not be ruled out. A later analysis associated about 17,000 TCR beta sequences with specific HLA alleles at a false discovery rate of 0.05. This cohort had only TCR beta chains sequenced, and the lack of alpha or paired-chain data limited which features could be detected. The authors suggested that the approach could potentially be extended to other disease states and immunological phenotypes. Assigning TCR associations to individual alleles was difficult when HLA alleles, especially DR and DQ, strongly co-occurred. Because counts were too low, approximately 18 rarely observed V segments, including chromosome 9 orphons, were excluded from the earlier analysis of several hundred of the donors. The 87-base-pair reads could not distinguish some IMGT-functional V segments, including TRBV6-2 and TRBV6-3, so those segments were excluded. A further reported finding was that TCR beta sequences accurately predicted the HLA-A and HLA-B alleles for most subjects in the first cohort. Most TCR sequences were observed very rarely across donors, whereas some public TCRs were present in many individuals. In vitro tests confirmed that three of the cytomegalovirus-associated TCR beta chains recognize cytomegalovirus antigens. A cluster of highly shared sequence variants was judged likely to be a technical artifact of the sequencing pipeline. Immune exposure information for the cohort was limited to CMV serostatus. According to a later genetic analysis, donors in an Asian-associated ancestry cluster had fewer N-insertions in productive TCRs than the approximately 650-donor mean. A later analysis found that most CMV-associated TCR beta chains appeared HLA-restricted, with HLA associations seemingly driven largely by CMV exposure. The classifier was reported to diagnose cytomegalovirus status with high specificity and sensitivity in both the original cohort and the validation cohort. The study listed around 160 TCR beta chains as associated with cytomegalovirus. In a later analysis, HLA-associated TCR beta chains were found to be more clonally expanded and to have lower generation probabilities than equally common non-associated chains. Sequencing depth was assumed to be roughly uniform across donors in the presence/absence analyses, though that assumption may not hold. Because HLA typing was missing for some donors at each locus, association tests included only the typed subset. A later analysis reported that several top co-occurrence clusters appeared linked to parvovirus B19, influenza, CMV and Epstein-Barr virus.

Here the chain combines TRBV7-8 and TRBJ1-2; 9 central nucleotides agree with TRBD1. The sequenced sample was PBMCs. The receptor was derived from a woman aged 40 to 50 in good health and CMV-seronegative. CDR3 reads: CASSPSLDRGRSYGYTF. The DNA sequence is given as TGTGCCAGCAGCCCCTCCCTGGACAGGGGAAGGAGCTATGGCTACACCTTC.